This TCR beta chain was recorded in a study of T cells in Graves' hyperthyroidism and ophthalmopathy. The CDR3 regions of TCR beta were amplified from RNA transcripts. During a first-round RT-PCR of the TCR CDR3, the HTBI primer set was used. A single record per CDR3 protein comes from TCRdb applying MiXCR to the multiplex PCR reads. Of a few hundred thousand distinct CDR3 sequences detected, approximately 13% appear once; the ten largest clones hold less than 25%. Germline CDR1 and CDR2: SGHVS and FQNEAQ. V lost 5 bases and J lost 2; bases outside the gene matches: 7. This CDR3 contains 16 residues. This clonotype was counted at least ten times.

The sample consisted of blood. The chain combines TRBV7-8 with TRBJ2-4; TRBD1 matches 9 bases. This TCR came from a man aged 25 to 45 with Graves' hyperthyroidism that later progressed to Graves' ophthalmopathy. The CDR3 loop reads CASSPRQGGTKNIQYF. CDR3 in DNA: TGTGCCAGCAGCCCTCGACAGGGGGGAACCAAAAACATTCAGTACTTC.